One sample yielded the 19 T cell receptor beta chains listed below, sequenced in a study of blood T cell repertoires in COVID-19. Repertoires were generated with immunoSEQ multiplex PCR, while TCRdb's copy carries only in-frame clones and drops some. The sample consists of over 90,000 clones, about four fifths of them appearing once. The specimen sequenced was peripheral blood. Receptors were obtained from a man at least 80 years old with COVID-19, enrolled during active disease.

CDR3 coding DNA: TGCGCCAGCAGCCAAGATCGGAGGGGTGAAGCTTTCTTT. Translation gives CASSQDRRGEAFF. The chain recombines TRBV4-1 with TRBJ1-1, with D perhaps matching TRBD1 (5 bases). CDR1 and CDR2 from the germline V gene are MGHRA and YSYEKL. CDR3 size: 13 residues. The germline V and J ends were trimmed by 0 bases and 7 bases, with 9 bases remaining between them.

The J gene is TRBJ1-5, the V gene TRBV30; D remains unclear. Germline V gene sequence: CDR1 GTSNPN, CDR2 SVGIG (reference sequence). Trimming stripped 6 bases from V and 4 bases from J, with 10 bases between. CDR3 size: 12 residues. The CDR3 sequence: CACGRRNQPQHF. Written as DNA, the CDR3 is TGTGCCTGCGGGAGAAGAAATCAGCCCCAGCATTTT.

The chain combines TRBV18 with TRBJ1-4; 8 bases are a match to TRBD1. In germline, CDR1 is KGHSH, CDR2 LQKENI. CDR3 size: 17 residues. V lost 4 bases and J lost 0; bases outside the gene matches: 7. The DNA of the CDR3 is TGTGCCAGCTCACAACGGACAGGGAGAGCAACTAATGAAAAACTGTTTTTT. Its translation is CASSQRTGRATNEKLFF. The full variable domain, completed using reference TRBV18 and TRBJ1-4, is NAGVMQNPRHLVRRRGQEARLRCSPMKGHSHVYWYRQLPEEGLKFMVYLQKENIIDESGMPKERFSAEFPKEGPSILRIQQVVRGDSAAYFCASSQRTGRATNEKLFFGSGTQLSVL.

The CDR3 DNA reads TGTGCCAGCAGAGAGCGCCCATTCTCGGAGCAGTACTTC. This gives the protein CASRERPFSEQYF. V is TRBV6-5 and J is TRBJ2-7, with no clear D. Germline values: CDR1 MNHEY, CDR2 SVGAGI. With 6 bases removed from V and 7 bases from J, the gap between germline ends came to 16 bases. This CDR3 has 13 amino acids.

The chain recombines TRBV15 with TRBJ2-7; a weak D match, TRBD2 (6 bases). The CDR3 totals 14 residues. Trimming stripped 3 bases from V and 1 base from J, with 10 bases between. The V gene's germline CDR1 is LNHNV and CDR2 YYDKDF (reference sequence). This chain's CDR3 is CATSRRDGSYEQYF. CDR3 DNA sequence: TGTGCCACCAGCAGGCGGGACGGTTCCTACGAGCAGTACTTC. Full variable domain (remainder filled in from reference TRBV15 and TRBJ2-7): DAMVIQNPRYQVTQFGKPVTLSCSQTLNHNVMYWYQQKSSQAPKLLFHYYDKDFNNEADTPDNFQSRRPNTSFCFLDIRSPGLGDTAMYLCATSRRDGSYEQYFGPGTRLTVT.

The rearrangement joins TRBV5-4 to TRBJ2-7; 9 bases fit TRBD2. Germline V lookup: CDR1 SGHNT, CDR2 YYREEE (reference sequence). The V gene end was trimmed by 1 base and the J gene end by 7 bases; junction bases not matched to a gene: 9. The CDR3 is made up of 15 amino acids. CDR3 coding DNA: TGTGCCAGCAGCTTGTTGTTTAGCGGGAGCTATGAGCAGTACTTC. Translation: CASSLLFSGSYEQYF.

CDR3 amino acids: CASSPYSNQPQHF. The CDR3 DNA is TGTGCCAGCAGCCCCTATAGCAATCAGCCCCAGCATTTT. The rearrangement uses TRBV16 and TRBJ1-5; D gene ambiguous. The V gene lost 4 bases and the J gene lost 0 bases, with 4 bases spanning the gap. CDR1 KGHSY and CDR2 FQNENV come from the germline V gene. This CDR3 comprises 13 residues. Using reference TRBV16 and TRBJ1-5 for the parts outside the CDR3, the full variable domain is GEEVAQTPKHLVRGEGQKAKLYCAPIKGHSYVFWYQQVLKNEFKFLISFQNENVFDETGMPKERFSAKCLPNSPCSLEIQATKLEDSAVYFCASSPYSNQPQHFGDGTRLSIL.

The chain carries TRBV29-1 and TRBJ2-1; 10 nucleotides line up with TRBD1. Trimming removed 8 bases from V and 9 bases from J; junction bases left unmatched: 10. The CDR3 runs 13 residues. The V gene's germline CDR1 is SQVTM and CDR2 ANQGSEA. The CDR3 region has the DNA TGCAGCTCATACCGGGACAGGGGTGGTGAGCAGTTCTTC. The encoded protein is CSSYRDRGGEQFF.

This chain's CDR3 is CAWSAEASSGNTIYF. DNA for the CDR3: TGTGCCTGGAGTGCTGAGGCCAGCTCTGGAAACACCATATATTTT. The chain recombines TRBV30 with TRBJ1-3; D is uncertain. Trimming shortened V by 1 base and J by 0 bases, and 10 bases separated the two germline ends. CDR3 length: 15 amino acids. The germline V gene has CDR1 GTSNPN and CDR2 SVGIG (reference sequence).

CDR3 region: CASSQGLGQGFGYTF. The CDR3 DNA sequence: TGTGCCAGCAGCCAAGGACTGGGACAGGGATTTGGCTACACCTTC. The chain links TRBV14 to TRBJ1-2, with 9 positions matching TRBD1. V lost 1 base to trimming and J lost 7 bases; unmatched junction nucleotides: 7. Germline V gene data show CDR1 as SGHDN and CDR2 as FVKESK. The CDR3 is 15 residues long.

This chain uses TRBV7-3 with TRBJ2-1; the match to TRBD1 covers 7 bases. CDR3 length: 12 residues. Germline V gene lookup returns CDR1 SGHTA and CDR2 FQGTGA. J lost 6 bases, V lost 5 bases, and 1 base had no gene match. In DNA, the CDR3 is TGTGCCAGCAGCCGGGACAGCAATGAGCAGTTCTTC. This translates into CASSRDSNEQFF.

The gene calls are TRBV28 and TRBJ1-2, with no clear D. Trimming removed 6 bases from V and 0 bases from J, with 14 bases in between. Germline-derived CDR1 and CDR2 are MDHEN and SYDVKM. The CDR3 spans 15 residues. CDR3 residues: CASSLDEEANYGYTF. CDR3 DNA sequence: TGTGCCAGCAGCCTCGATGAAGAGGCTAACTATGGCTACACCTTC.

This clone was counted once. The V call is TRBV6-5, the J call TRBJ1-3, with D unclear. Trimming pared 6 bases from V and 3 bases from J, leaving 9 bases between. Germline values: CDR1 MNHEY, CDR2 SVGAGI. The CDR3 loop spans 13 amino acids. CDR3 coding DNA: TGTGCCAGCAGGCCGGGAGGTGGAAACACCATATATTTT. Residues: CASRPGGGNTIYF.

CDR3 nucleotide sequence: TGTGCCACCAGTGATTTAGCTGCCAGGTCCTACAATGAGCAGTTCTTC. Its protein is CATSDLAARSYNEQFF. J is TRBJ2-1 and V is TRBV24-1, with unresolved D. V lost 1 base, J lost 1 base, and 10 bases lay in between. The CDR3 extends over 16 amino acids. Germline values: CDR1 KGHDR, CDR2 SFDVKD.

This chain connects TRBV7-2 to TRBJ1-5; D gene uncertain. Germline V gene sequence: CDR1 SGHTA, CDR2 FQGNSA. The CDR3 sequence is 13 residues long. The germline V and J ends were trimmed by 2 bases and 5 bases, with 7 bases remaining between them. The CDR3 DNA is TGTGCCAGCAGCTTAAGTACGGATCAGCCCCAGCATTTT. This sequence encodes CASSLSTDQPQHF.

The DNA for the CDR3 is TGTGCCAGCAGCTACGGGACAGGAAACAATTCACCCCTCCACTTT. Residues: CASSYGTGNNSPLHF. The genes are TRBV7-2 and TRBJ1-6, with 8 bases matching TRBD1. CDR3 length: 15 residues. Losses at the gene ends were 4 bases for V and 7 bases for J; bases not matched to a gene: 6. Looked up from germline, CDR1 is SGHTA and CDR2 is FQGNSA.

This chain uses TRBV5-6 with TRBJ1-3; D possibly corresponds to TRBD1 (5 bases). CDR1 and CDR2 (germline): SGHDT, YYEEEE. V lost 2 bases and J 3 bases, leaving 18 bases between the germline ends. The CDR3 covers 17 residues. In DNA form, the CDR3 reads TGTGCCAGCAGCTTATTTGGGGGACCGGGACTTGGAAACACCATATATTTT. It is translated as CASSLFGGPGLGNTIYF.

The CDR3 region has the DNA TGTGCCAGCAGTGCCGCGGGAGGGAGAGAGACCCAGTACTTC. Protein sequence: CASSAAGGRETQYF. The chain uses TRBV2 and TRBJ2-5; 9 bases match TRBD2. The germline CDR1 and CDR2 sequences are SNHLY and FYNNEI. This CDR3 is built from 14 residues. The V segment lost 4 bases and the J segment 4 bases; nucleotides outside the gene matches: 4. The variable domain in full, with the rest retrieved from reference TRBV2 and TRBJ2-5, is EPEVTQTPSHQVTQMGQEVILRCVPISNHLYFYWYRQILGQKVEFLVSFYNNEISEKSEIFDDQFSVERPDGSNFTLKIRSTKLEDSAMYFCASSAAGGRETQYFGPGTRLLVL.

This clone was counted a single time. The V and J genes are TRBV11-3 and TRBJ2-5; D uncertain. V lost 1 base and J 3 bases, leaving 3 bases between the germline ends. The CDR3 contains 12 residues. Germline V gene data show CDR1 as SGHNT and CDR2 as YENEEA. CDR3 DNA sequence: TGTGCCAGCAGCTTAGCCGAAGAGACCCAGTACTTC. Translating it yields CASSLAEETQYF. Full variable domain (outside the CDR3, taken from reference TRBV11-3 and TRBJ2-5): EAGVVQSPRYKIIEKKQPVAFWCNPISGHNTLYWYLQNLGQGPELLIRYENEEAVDDSQLPKDRFSAERLKGVDSTLKIQPAELGDSAVYLCASSLAEETQYFGPGTRLLVL.